This TCR beta chain was retrieved from a study of cytomegalovirus exposure and HLA in healthy donors. The PCR was carried out with 60 Vbeta primers and 13 Jbeta primers. The method was immunoSEQ multiplex PCR; TCRdb's version includes in-frame clones alone and lacks a portion of them. The top ten hold about 3.1% of the sample, which has fewer than 250,000 clones, approximately 78% seen once. Broader study findings: Previously analyzed data showed that most TCR beta V segments were productive at a frequency of about 90% or about 30%. Later, TCR association rates were found to vary by HLA locus, highest for DRB1 and lowest for HLA-C. Several of the most significant clusters were apparently associated with common viral pathogens in a later analysis.

With regard to this clone: The target antigen is unknown.

This TCR derives from a man aged 25-45 years in good health and CMV-seronegative. Sample: PBMCs.

CDR3 amino acids: CASSTPGTGRNGYTF. The CDR3 DNA sequence: TGTGCCAGCAGTACTCCCGGGACAGGGAGGAATGGCTACACCTTC. V is TRBV28 and J is TRBJ1-2, with 9 bases matching TRBD1. CDR1 MDHEN and CDR2 SYDVKM come from the germline V gene. There are 15 residues in the CDR3. V dropped 5 bases and J dropped 6; count of bases not matched to a gene: 10.